This T cell receptor (beta chain) appears in the sequencing data of a study of glioma-infiltrating T cells. Using RNA template, CDR3s of TCR alpha and beta were amplified with iRepertoire arm-PCR. Each CDR3 protein gets one entry after TCRdb re-called the multiplex PCR reads with MiXCR. Altogether 300,000 to 400,000 distinct CDR3 sequences are present, 41% being singletons, with the ten largest covering more than 10%. This receptor was taken from a human donor with low-grade glioma or glioblastoma, undergoing nonglioma brain surgery, or in good health (not recorded which). The sequenced material came from glioma tissue, nonneoplastic brain tissue, or PBMCs (not recorded which).

CDR3 nucleotide sequence: TGTGCCAGCAGCTTACTGGCTTCCGGGGGTTACAATGAGCAGTTCTTC. Its translation is CASSLLASGGYNEQFF. The rearrangement uses TRBV28 and TRBJ2-1; TRBD2 might be the D (6 bases). Trimming pared 6 bases from V and 4 bases from J, leaving 19 bases between. Germline CDR1 reads MDHEN; CDR2 reads SYDVKM. The CDR3 is made up of 16 amino acids.